This T cell receptor (beta chain) originates from a study of naive and memory T cell subsets. This clonotype was counted a few times. As yet, its antigen is unknown. Germline V lookup: CDR1 MNHEY, CDR2 SMNVEV (reference sequence). The CDR3 spans 14 residues. V shed 5 bases and J 7 bases; nucleotides not matched to a gene: 8. An equimolar mix of two oligonucleotides served as the beta constant-region primer for TRBC1 and TRBC2. Four rounds of PCR amplified the ligated cDNA using nested alpha and beta constant-region primers plus SP2. Using its own MiXCR run on the UMI-ligation and nested PCR reads, TCRdb lists one record per CDR3 protein. The repertoire consists of some 110,000 distinct CDR3 sequences, with 14% occurring once and the leading ten covering approximately 3%. Regarding the study as a whole: Especially in CD8 cells, naive repertoires contained a few larger clonotypes, possibly CD45RA-re-expressing memory cells.

This receptor was taken from a human donor in good health. The specimen sequenced was naive CD8+ T cells from blood. The chain joins TRBV27 to TRBJ2-1; 7 positions agree with TRBD2. The CDR3 DNA is TGTGCCAGCAGTCCACTAGCGCCGGGGAATGAGCAGTTCTTC. This encodes CASSPLAPGNEQFF.